This entry describes one TCR beta chain. Its binding antigen is unknown. The input lacks base qualities; no much larger clone sits a single base away. Library generation was performed with 5' RACE. Instrument used: Illumina HiSeq 2500. A second PCR of about 7 to 12 cycles was run with a J-beta primer mix and a sample-barcoded 5' primer. A template-switch 5' adaptor carrying 12 random nucleotides introduced a unique molecular identifier onto each TCR beta cDNA molecule. Each sample yielded at least 2.5 million CDR3-containing paired-end reads. The Mint cDNA synthesis kit, primed by a TRBC-specific oligonucleotide, was used to synthesize first-strand cDNA from all RNA. Following uracil-DNA glycosylase treatment, a first 18-cycle PCR with universal primers M1SS and BC2_uni_R was performed on all cDNA. In the original analysis: For normalization, 1 million high-quality reads were randomly selected from each sample, with every read carrying a distinct molecular identifier. Reads sharing molecular identifiers were discarded rather than binned into consensus sequences. MiTCR, set to a Q25 quality threshold and the strictest error-elimination algorithm, was used for CDR3 identification, clonotype clustering and error correction. A nonparametric unseen species model using Euler transformation provided a lower-bound estimate of total TCR beta diversity. TCRdb trimmed public reads at Q25 via fastp, called clones via MiXCR and kept in-frame beta chains. Rows matching on CDR3 protein sequence are summarized as one entry with the most common DNA and genes. TCRdb assigned the V and J calls; the authors' analysis was not used. The sample data list hundreds of thousands of distinct CDR3 sequences, and approximately 52% of these were observed just once. The top ten clonotypes cover 13% of the sample.

Systemically healthy Caucasian individuals from Russia, about 38 in total and aged about 6 to 100 years, were included as donors. Each donor gave 9 to 10 milliliters of peripheral blood, collected into EDTA-treated Vacutainer tubes. Ficoll-Paque density-gradient centrifugation was used to isolate PBMCs, with at least 6.5 million per sample. Total RNA was extracted from PBMCs with Trizol reagent, with at least 5 micrograms obtained per sample. For every donor, an aliquot of PBMCs went through flow cytometry to measure the percentages of naive CD45RAhigh/CD27high T cells. The data were obtained in a study of blood T cells in healthy people across ages (dated by TCRdb to the mid-2010s). In the study overall: In model experiments, template switching captured about one uniquely barcoded TCR beta cDNA molecule for every two T cells. For two donors (one aged 18 to 30 and one aged 80 or older), the study analyzed two additional independent replicas of 1 million unique cDNA reads from the same blood draw. Using deep sequencing normalized with unique cDNA molecular identifiers, the study measured how TCR beta repertoire diversity changes with age. To avoid experimental bias, donors of different ages were distributed randomly across sequencing lanes. The donors were split into four age groups: young (average 16 years), middle-aged (39), aged (approximately 60) and long-lived (roughly 80).

V is cut back by 6 bases and J by 4 bases, with 8 bases in the junction unmatched. The CDR3 measures 15 amino acids from cysteine to phenylalanine. Only the CDR3 portion is preserved as DNA: 45 bases, with reading frame beginning at the first base. Looking up the germline V gene yields CDR1 SGHTA and CDR2 FQGNSA. General conclusions and limits of the study: Estimates of total diversity based on one million sequenced T cells were regarded as lower bounds and as underestimates. Compared with the aged group, the long-lived group had more naive CD4+ T cells, fewer expanded clones and increased TCR diversity, a pattern suggesting age selection. Observed TCR beta diversity per million T cells fell roughly linearly with age, and a significant reduction was already apparent by age approximately 40. Since profiling was done on bulk unsorted PBMCs, naive and antigen-experienced compartments could not be conclusively compared. Because donor CMV infection status was unknown, age-related changes in expanded clonotypes were potentially confounded. Observed TCR beta diversity correlated strongly with the percentage of naive T cells measured by flow cytometry.

The specimen sequenced was blood. Recombination linked TRBV7-2 to TRBJ2-5, and TRBD1 matches 10 of the central bases. This clonotype was sampled from a woman older than 75 in good health. The DNA sequence follows: TGTGCCAGCAGAGTGACAGGGGGCGCAGGAGAGACCCAGTACTTC. The resulting protein is CASRVTGGAGETQYF. Joined to the reference TRBV7-2 and TRBJ2-5 proteins, this CDR3 gives the full variable domain: GAGVSQSPSNKVTEKGKDVELRCDPISGHTALYWYRQSLGQGLEFLIYFQGNSAPDKSGLPSDRFSAERTGGSVSTLTIQRTQQEDSAVYLCASRVTGGAGETQYFGPGTRLLVL.